This T cell receptor beta chain was sequenced for a study of cytomegalovirus exposure and HLA in healthy donors. As for the study in general: As an earlier analysis found, around 200 million T cells yielded approximately 100 million unique TCR beta sequences.

A remark on this clone: What it binds is not known.

Study-level points and caveats: The authors listed around 150 TCR beta chains as cytomegalovirus-associated. Common viral pathogens seemed to be connected with several of the most significant clusters, according to a later analysis.

CDR1 and CDR2 (germline): SGHRS, YFSETQ. The V gene lost 4 bases and the J gene lost 7 bases, with 12 bases spanning the gap. The CDR3 covers 14 residues. Primers included in the PCR were 60 Vbeta and 13 Jbeta primers. As originally analysed: In a later analysis, of around 85 million unique beta chains, approximately 10 million appeared in at least two donors. Using immunoSEQ multiplex PCR, the repertoire was profiled, and TCRdb retains in-frame clones only, with some absent. Clone size and the V and J calls come from that table; the DNA yielded D and trimming. The sample lists some 20,000 clones, about 75% occurring once.

This receptor was obtained from a young man in good health and CMV-seronegative. This sequence joins TRBV5-1 and TRBJ1-6; TRBD1 is a possible D gene (5 bases). The sequencing input was PBMCs. DNA for the CDR3: TGCGCCAGCAGCGGGGCAGGACTAAATTCACCCCTCCACTTT. It specifies CASSGAGLNSPLHF.